This passage covers 32 T cell receptor beta chains from one sample sequenced in a study of blood T cell repertoires in COVID-19 (dated by TCRdb to the early 2020s). Library creation used the immunoSEQ multiplex PCR assay. TCRdb re-hosts the immuneACCESS table, in-frame sequences only. Its copies lack some clones; in the studies checked, an unresolved V gene accounts for under half of them, and the cause for the rest is not known. This sample comprises 200,000 to 250,000 clones, roughly 81% of them detected only once. The ten top clones hold roughly 8% of the sample. The material sequenced was peripheral blood. These receptors were collected from a woman aged 45-59 years with active or convalescent COVID-19.

The rearrangement uses TRBV7-9 and TRBJ1-1; D is undetermined. This CDR3 has 13 residues. V was shortened by 2 bases and J by 2 bases, with 6 bases between the two germline ends. Germline V gene lookup returns CDR1 SEHNR and CDR2 FQNEAQ (reference sequence). CDR3 amino acids: CASSLYSNTEAFF. CDR3 nucleotide sequence: TGTGCCAGCAGCTTATACAGCAACACTGAAGCTTTCTTT.

This rearrangement joins TRBV29-1 to TRBJ2-5, with D maybe TRBD2 (5 bases). This CDR3 spans 13 amino acids. The germline gives CDR1 SQVTM, CDR2 ANQGSEA. Trimming pared 7 bases from V and 4 bases from J, leaving 16 bases between. CDR3 nucleotide sequence: TGCAGCGCTGAGGGTCCGGCAGGAGAGACCCAGTACTTC. Translated, it gives CSAEGPAGETQYF.

The chain links TRBV30 to TRBJ1-5; 8 nucleotides align to TRBD1. CDR3 length: 16 residues. The J segment lost 4 bases and the V segment lost 2 bases, leaving 10 bases of the junction unmatched. The V gene's germline CDR1 is GTSNPN and CDR2 SVGIG (reference sequence). The CDR3 sequence is CAWSIFGTGRNQPQHF. For the CDR3, the DNA is TGTGCCTGGAGTATTTTCGGGACAGGTCGAAATCAGCCCCAGCATTTT.

The count of this clone is one. The V and J genes are TRBV5-1 and TRBJ2-5; perhaps TRBD1 as D (6 bases). CDR3 length: 14 amino acids. The germline V gene encodes CDR1 SGHRS and CDR2 YFSETQ. V dropped 7 bases and J dropped 4 bases, with 17 bases sitting between them. CDR3 residues: CASGRTGFGETQYF. CDR3 DNA: TGCGCCAGCGGAAGAACAGGGTTCGGAGAGACCCAGTACTTC.

The chain has TRBV11-2 and TRBJ1-1; D remains unclear. V dropped 5 bases and J dropped 6 bases, with 16 bases sitting between them. This CDR3 is 14 amino acids long. Per germline, CDR1 SGHAT and CDR2 FQNNGV. CDR3 bases: TGTGCCAGCAGCGATGGTTTCGGGAGGTCTGAAGCTTTCTTT. Its translation: CASSDGFGRSEAFF.

The gene calls are TRBV10-2 and TRBJ1-6; no clear D. Germline V gene lookup returns CDR1 WSHSY and CDR2 SAAADI. This CDR3 contains 16 residues. V lost 2 bases and J lost 0, with 8 bases in between. The CDR3 DNA reads TGCGCCAGCAGTGAGATGAGGGCCTCCTATAATTCACCCCTCCACTTT. Translation gives CASSEMRASYNSPLHF.

This clone was seen more than once but under ten times. V gene TRBV6-5 combines with J gene TRBJ2-2; tentative D call: TRBD2 (7 bases). Germline values: CDR1 MNHEY, CDR2 SVGAGI. V lost 7 bases, J lost 4 bases, and 10 bases lay in between. The length of the CDR3 is 13 residues. CDR3 protein: CASKGGTTGELFF. CDR3 DNA sequence: TGTGCCAGCAAGGGGGGGACCACCGGGGAGCTGTTTTTT.

This rearrangement joins TRBV9 to TRBJ1-6; possibly TRBD1 for D (5 bases). Germline V CDR1 and CDR2: SGDLS, YYNGEE. This CDR3 region has 14 residues. V lost 5 bases and J 6 bases, leaving 12 bases between the germline ends. The CDR3 reads CASRAGGINSPLHF. In DNA form, the CDR3 reads TGTGCCAGCAGAGCCGGGGGAATTAATTCACCCCTCCACTTT.

CDR3 in amino acids: CASSMDRVHEQYV. The CDR3 DNA is TGTGCCAGCAGCATGGACAGGGTCCACGAGCAGTACGTC. The V gene is TRBV21-1, the J gene TRBJ2-7; the table calls TRBD1, which could not be checked here. TRBV21-1 is flagged as a pseudogene. The CDR3 spans 13 residues.

The chain employs TRBV29-1 and TRBJ1-1, with a tentative D call TRBD1 (5 bases). Trimming pared 1 base from V and 3 bases from J, leaving 12 bases between. Looked up from germline, CDR1 is SQVTM and CDR2 is ANQGSEA. The CDR3 loop spans 14 amino acids. The CDR3 DNA follows: TGCAGCGTTGAAGGGGGGGACGGGTACACTGAAGCTTTCTTT. Encoded protein: CSVEGGDGYTEAFF.

The J gene is TRBJ1-2, the V gene TRBV12-3 or TRBV12-4; D gene ambiguous. This CDR3 region has 13 residues. Trimming stripped 9 bases from V and 4 bases from J, with 15 bases between. In DNA form, the CDR3 reads TGTGCCAGTCATCCGCGGACTTCCTATGGCTACACCTTC. Protein: CASHPRTSYGYTF.

This sequence joins TRBV10-1 and TRBJ2-2, with TRBD2 as a possible D gene (7 bases). CDR3 length: 16 residues. Deletions cut 4 bases from V and 5 bases from J, with 17 bases between. In germline, CDR1 is WNHNN, CDR2 SYGVQD (reference sequence). The CDR3 DNA sequence: TGCGCCAGCAGTGCCGTCGGGGGGCCGGGAACCGGGGAGCTGTTTTTT. This codes for CASSAVGGPGTGELFF.

The chain combines TRBV28 with TRBJ1-5; the match to TRBD1 covers 7 bases. Looked up from germline, CDR1 is MDHEN and CDR2 is SYDVKM. This CDR3 spans 15 amino acids. Losses at the gene ends were 3 bases for V and 3 bases for J; bases not matched to a gene: 5. CDR3 sequence: CASSLIDRVNQPQHF. The DNA of the CDR3 is TGTGCCAGCAGTTTGATCGACAGGGTCAATCAGCCCCAGCATTTT.

This clone showed up many times. The chain carries TRBV7-2 and TRBJ2-1; maybe TRBD2 (5 bases). CDR3 size: 15 residues. Germline V gene data show CDR1 as SGHTA and CDR2 as FQGNSA. The ends were cut back, 2 bases at V and 0 bases at J, with 8 bases in the middle. CDR3 nucleotides: TGTGCCAGCAGCTTACAGCGGAGCTCCTACAATGAGCAGTTCTTC. Protein: CASSLQRSSYNEQFF.

The chain employs TRBV29-1 and TRBJ2-7; D is ambiguous. The germline CDR1 and CDR2 sequences are SQVTM and ANQGSEA. The CDR3 runs 11 residues. The CDR3 here is CGRKSSYEQYV. The CDR3 DNA follows: TGTGGTCGAAAGAGCTCCTACGAGCAGTACGTC.

The chain has TRBV27 and TRBJ2-3; TRBD2 agrees at 10 bases. There are 18 residues in the CDR3. The V gene end was trimmed by 8 bases and the J gene end by 1 base; junction bases not matched to a gene: 15. From germline, CDR1 is MNHEY and CDR2 SMNVEV (reference sequence). CDR3 DNA: TGTGCCAGCCATCCCTGGGGCAGCGGGAGGGCCGGCACAGATACGCAGTATTTT. Translation: CASHPWGSGRAGTDTQYF.

This chain connects TRBV28 to TRBJ1-4; D perhaps matches TRBD1 (6 bases). Germline V gene sequence: CDR1 MDHEN, CDR2 SYDVKM. The CDR3 is made up of 16 amino acids. V lost 6 bases and J 0 bases, leaving 14 bases between the germline ends. The CDR3 loop reads CASSHGQYATNEKLFF. The CDR3 DNA reads as TGTGCCAGCAGCCACGGACAGTACGCAACTAATGAAAAACTGTTTTTT.

The rearrangement links TRBV12-3 or TRBV12-4 to TRBJ1-2, with D tentatively TRBD1 (6 bases). V was shortened by 2 bases and J by 5 bases, with 9 bases between the two germline ends. The CDR3 has 13 residues. CDR3 region: CASSLWGPYGYTF. The CDR3 DNA reads as TGTGCCAGCAGTTTATGGGGGCCGTATGGCTACACCTTC.

This clone occurred once. The gene calls are TRBV19 and TRBJ1-5; 7 bases align to TRBD1. This CDR3 has 14 amino acids. Germline CDR1 LNHDA, CDR2 SQIVND (reference sequence). The junction had 7 bases not matched to a gene; V was cut back by 6 bases and J by 5 bases. As DNA, the CDR3 is TGTGCCAGTAGCCTACAGGGGAGAGATCAGCCCCAGCATTTT. Translation gives CASSLQGRDQPQHF.

V gene TRBV5-6 combines with J gene TRBJ1-2, with D unclear. Germline V CDR1 and CDR2: SGHDT, YYEEEE. V dropped 3 bases and J dropped 4 bases, with 10 bases sitting between them. The CDR3 loop spans 13 amino acids. The chain's CDR3 is CASSSDTSYGYTF. CDR3 DNA sequence: TGTGCCAGCAGCTCAGACACTTCCTATGGCTACACCTTC.

The rearrangement joins TRBV19 to TRBJ1-2; 7 bases line up with TRBD1. After removal of 6 bases from V and 6 bases from J, the junction contained 4 bases not matched to a gene. This CDR3 is built from 12 residues. Germline lookup yields CDR1 LNHDA and CDR2 SQIVND (reference sequence). The CDR3 is CASRGDRDGYTF. The CDR3 nucleotides read TGTGCCAGTAGAGGAGACAGGGATGGCTACACCTTC.

This chain joins TRBV11-2 and TRBJ1-4; D unresolved. The germline V and J ends were trimmed by 1 base and 8 bases, with 5 bases remaining between them. In germline, CDR1 is SGHAT, CDR2 FQNNGV. CDR3 length: 12 residues. The CDR3 region has the DNA TGTGCCAGCAGCTTAGGCCGGGAAAAACTGTTTTTT. As protein: CASSLGREKLFF.

The table lists this clone with a count of one. J is TRBJ1-5 and V is TRBV28, with 7 bases identical to TRBD1. The CDR3 extends over 18 amino acids. Trimming took 7 bases from V and 4 from J; bases not matched to a gene: 19. The germline gives CDR1 MDHEN, CDR2 SYDVKM. Here the CDR3 DNA reads TGTGCCAGCACAAAAAGTCCCCACCGGACAGGCCTTAATCAGCCCCAGCATTTT. Translated: CASTKSPHRTGLNQPQHF.

This chain connects TRBV19 to TRBJ1-3; D is unclear. The germline V gene has CDR1 LNHDA and CDR2 SQIVND (reference sequence). Trimming shortened V by 5 bases and J by 9 bases, and 8 bases separated the two germline ends. The CDR3 covers 11 residues. DNA for the CDR3: TGTGCCAGTAGTGGTGGAGCCACCATATATTTT. It translates to CASSGGATIYF.

The rearrangement joins TRBV24-1 to TRBJ1-1; D is unresolved. The CDR3 contains 13 residues. Germline CDR1 and CDR2: KGHDR and SFDVKD. The germline V and J ends were trimmed by 3 bases and 4 bases, with 8 bases remaining between them. For the CDR3, the DNA is TGTGCCACCAGTGATCAAATGAGCACTGAAGCTTTCTTT. This translates into CATSDQMSTEAFF.

This CDR3 reads CASSPGYEQYF. In DNA, the CDR3 is TGCGCCAGCAGCCCGGGCTACGAGCAGTACTTC. The V gene is TRBV5-1, the J gene TRBJ2-7; D gene ambiguous. CDR3 length equals 11 residues. Germline V gene sequence: CDR1 SGHRS, CDR2 YFSETQ. Trimming pared 4 bases from V and 3 bases from J, leaving 5 bases between.

CDR3 coding DNA: TGTGCCAGTATTAAACGGACAGCGAAATTCACCGGGGAGCTGTTTTTT. This translates into CASIKRTAKFTGELFF. This sequence joins TRBV19 and TRBJ2-2, with D possibly matching TRBD1 (6 bases). V gave up 7 bases and J gave up 4 bases, with 19 bases separating them. Germline V gene data show CDR1 as LNHDA and CDR2 as SQIVND (reference sequence). This CDR3 is 16 amino acids long.

This clone was found a few times. This rearrangement joins TRBV6-1 to TRBJ2-3; 7 positions agree with TRBD1. The CDR3 has 16 amino acids. The germline CDR1 and CDR2 sequences are MNHNS and SASEGT. J gave up 2 bases and V 4 bases, and 9 bases lay outside the gene matches. DNA for the CDR3: TGTGCCAGCAGTGGCCTAGGACAGGAATACACAGATACGCAGTATTTT. Translation: CASSGLGQEYTDTQYF.

The DNA for the CDR3 is TGTGCCAGCAGCGCTACAGGGCGAGGGGCCAACGTCCTGACTTTC. This translates into CASSATGRGANVLTF. The rearrangement links TRBV9 to TRBJ2-6; possibly TRBD1 for D (6 bases). The CDR3 covers 15 residues. Germline CDR1 is SGDLS and CDR2 is YYNGEE. V was trimmed by 3 bases and J by 4 bases, leaving 11 bases between them.

The chain combines TRBV28 with TRBJ2-3; 9 bases line up with TRBD1. This CDR3 has 16 residues. Germline CDR1 MDHEN, CDR2 SYDVKM. V lost 5 bases to trimming and J lost 3 bases; unmatched junction nucleotides: 9. CDR3 sequence: CASSPPRGQGTDTQYF. The CDR3 DNA reads as TGTGCCAGCAGTCCACCCCGGGGACAGGGAACAGATACGCAGTATTTT.

This clone has more than one count but fewer than ten. The chain employs TRBV28 and TRBJ1-5; 8 bases are shared with TRBD1. J gave up 6 bases and V 10 bases, and 8 bases lay outside the gene matches. The CDR3 consists of 13 residues. The germline CDR1 and CDR2 sequences are MDHEN and SYDVKM. CDR3 residues: CATPCDRGQPQHF. As DNA, the CDR3 is TGTGCCACCCCTTGCGACAGGGGTCAGCCCCAGCATTTT.

The chain combines TRBV4-2 with TRBJ2-7; D may be TRBD2 (6 bases). V was clipped by 3 bases and J by 0 bases, with 9 bases between them. Germline loops: CDR1 LGHNA, CDR2 YNFKEQ. This CDR3 region has 14 residues. CDR3 protein: CASSQGGNSYEQYF. The CDR3 nucleotides are TGTGCCAGCAGCCAGGGCGGGAACTCCTACGAGCAGTACTTC.